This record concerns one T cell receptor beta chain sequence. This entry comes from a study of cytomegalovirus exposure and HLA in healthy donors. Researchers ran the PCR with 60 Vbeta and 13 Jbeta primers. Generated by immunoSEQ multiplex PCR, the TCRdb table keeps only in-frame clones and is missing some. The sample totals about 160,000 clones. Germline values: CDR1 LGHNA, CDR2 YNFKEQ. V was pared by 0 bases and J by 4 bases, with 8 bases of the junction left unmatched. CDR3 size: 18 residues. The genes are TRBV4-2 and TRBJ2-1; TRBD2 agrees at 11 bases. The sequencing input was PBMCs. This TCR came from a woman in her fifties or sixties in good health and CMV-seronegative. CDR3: CASSQDLAGGDRYNEQFF. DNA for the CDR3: TGTGCCAGCAGCCAAGATTTAGCGGGAGGGGATCGGTACAATGAGCAGTTCTTC.